The 30 T cell receptor beta chains below come from one sample, sequenced in a study of regulatory T cells in long-lasting Graves disease. Building the TCR beta libraries relied on iRepertoire HTBI primers, and CDR3 regions underwent Arm-PCR. TCRdb called the multiplex PCR reads again in MiXCR, with one record for every CDR3 protein. The profile shows roughly 410,000 distinct CDR3 sequences, 15% of them singletons. Time point meaning: newly diagnosed GD, antithyroid drugs for less than 3 months. Preparation of the TCR library used RNA extracted from PBMCs. This sample also belongs to another study, concerning T cells in Graves' hyperthyroidism and ophthalmopathy.

The sample was peripheral blood mononuclear cells (PBMCs), taken at new diagnosis, from a patient treated with antithyroid drugs. The origin of the receptors is a woman between 40 and 55 years old with Graves disease.

This clonotype appeared many times. The chain recombines TRBV11-2 with TRBJ1-6; TRBD1 is a possible D gene (5 bases). Germline CDR1 SGHAT, CDR2 FQNNGV. This CDR3 is built from 15 residues. V shed 0 bases and J shed 6 bases, with 9 bases lying between them. CDR3 nucleotides: TGTGCCAGCAGCTTAGAACCAGGGCCTAATTCACCCCTCCACTTT. Amino acids: CASSLEPGPNSPLHF.

This clonotype was counted many times. The V and J genes are TRBV11-2 and TRBJ2-7, with 12 bases identical to TRBD1. The V and J ends lost 1 base and 1 base, in that order; junction bases with no gene match: 5. The CDR3 runs to 17 residues. Germline values: CDR1 SGHAT, CDR2 FQNNGV. The CDR3 DNA sequence: TGTGCCAGCAGCTTAGTTGGGACAGGGGGCTTGTCCTACGAGCAGTACTTC. This sequence encodes CASSLVGTGGLSYEQYF.

In its sample, this clonotype was seen a few times. This sequence joins TRBV7-9 and TRBJ2-7; 7 positions agree with TRBD2. There are 13 residues in the CDR3. CDR1 SEHNR and CDR2 FQNEAQ come from the germline V gene (reference sequence). The V and J ends lost 8 bases and 3 bases, in that order; junction bases with no gene match: 7. The CDR3 nucleotides read TGTGCCAGCGGTCCGGGACTATTCTACGAGCAGTACTTC. Protein sequence: CASGPGLFYEQYF.

Only a few counts were recorded for this clonotype. The chain uses TRBV5-1 and TRBJ2-1, with TRBD2 identical over 9 bases. V shed 4 bases, J shed 1 base, and the junction held 6 bases outside the gene matches. The CDR3 has 16 residues. Germline CDR1 reads SGHRS; CDR2 reads YFSETQ. The CDR3 sequence: CASSQLAGESYNEQFF. In DNA form, the CDR3 reads TGCGCCAGCAGCCAATTAGCGGGAGAGTCCTACAATGAGCAGTTCTTC.

For this clonotype: This may be a read error: a much more frequent sequence differs by one nucleotide. The J gene is TRBJ2-3, the V gene TRBV2; D perhaps matches TRBD2 (6 bases). The CDR3 totals 16 residues. V gave up 3 bases and J gave up 2 bases, with 15 bases separating them. Germline assignment: CDR1 SNHLY and CDR2 FYNNEI. CDR3 nucleotides: TGTGCCAGCAGTGACACCTTAGCGGATATCACAGATACGCAGTATTTT. It encodes CASSDTLADITDTQYF.

Only one count was recorded for this clonotype. The V gene is TRBV6-1, the J gene TRBJ2-3; 11 bases line up with TRBD1. CDR1 MNHNS and CDR2 SASEGT come from the germline V gene. The CDR3 has 16 residues. V trimming: 6 bases; J trimming: 5 bases; junction bases outside the gene matches: 10. The CDR3 DNA reads as TGTGCCAGCAGGGGCGGACAGGGGGCGAGAAAAGATACGCAGTATTTT. It specifies CASRGGQGARKDTQYF.

This clonotype has just a few counts. The chain employs TRBV20-1 and TRBJ2-7, with TRBD1 identical over 10 bases. V gave up 2 bases and J gave up 0 bases; unmatched junction bases: 4. The V gene's germline CDR1 is DFQATT and CDR2 SNEGSKA (reference sequence). The CDR3 totals 15 residues. The CDR3, as DNA: TGCAGTGCTAGACGGACAGGGGGGAGCTCCTACGAGCAGTACTTC. Amino acids: CSARRTGGSSYEQYF.

This clonotype was counted at least ten times. The chain joins TRBV6-9 to TRBJ2-7, with 9 nucleotides matching TRBD1. Germline V gene sequence: CDR1 MNHGY, CDR2 SVAAGI. The ends lost 3 bases at V and 7 bases at J; junction bases unmatched: 13. The CDR3 has 16 residues. In DNA, the CDR3 is TGTGCCAGCAGTTACTTTTCGACAGGGGGAATCGGGGAGCAGTACTTC. Protein sequence: CASSYFSTGGIGEQYF.

This clonotype was recorded many times. This chain joins TRBV19 and TRBJ2-1, with 8 bases fitting TRBD2. The CDR3 sequence is 15 residues long. J gave up 4 bases and V 3 bases, and 5 bases lay outside the gene matches. Germline CDR1 is LNHDA and CDR2 is SQIVND (reference sequence). The CDR3, as DNA: TGTGCCAGTAGTATCCAACTAGCGGTATACAATGAGCAGTTCTTC. This gives the protein CASSIQLAVYNEQFF.

The rearrangement joins TRBV2 to TRBJ2-5; 9 bases fit TRBD1. Germline CDR1 and CDR2: SNHLY and FYNNEI. V lost 6 bases, J lost 5 bases, and 10 bases stayed unmatched. The length of the CDR3 is 15 residues. The CDR3 here is CASRQQGARDETQYF. The CDR3 region has the DNA TGTGCCAGCAGGCAACAGGGGGCTCGGGATGAGACCCAGTACTTC.

This clonotype was seen many times. The chain has TRBV10-3 and TRBJ1-6, with D possibly being TRBD1 (5 bases). V dropped 7 bases and J dropped 4 bases, with 8 bases sitting between them. The germline V gene encodes CDR1 ENHRY and CDR2 SYGVKD. The CDR3 length is 13 residues. CDR3 protein: CAIKGSYNSPLHF. The DNA for the CDR3 is TGTGCCATCAAGGGGTCGTATAATTCACCCCTCCACTTT.

Only a few counts were recorded for this clonotype. The V call is TRBV28, the J call TRBJ1-3; D is undetermined. V was trimmed by 6 bases and J by 0 bases, leaving 12 bases between them. The CDR3 totals 15 residues. Germline CDR1 is MDHEN and CDR2 is SYDVKM. For the CDR3, the DNA is TGTGCCAGCAGACCGGCTACTTCCTCTGGAAACACCATATATTTT. Translating gives CASRPATSSGNTIYF.

The table lists this clonotype with many counts. The chain employs TRBV11-2 and TRBJ2-5, with TRBD2 matching 7 bases. This CDR3 comprises 13 residues. Germline CDR1 reads SGHAT; CDR2 reads FQNNGV. Trimming took 7 bases from V and 1 from J; bases not matched to a gene: 3. CDR3 nucleotide sequence: TGTGCCAGCACTATAGCGGGCCAAGAGACCCAGTACTTC. Translation gives CASTIAGQETQYF.

Only a few counts were recorded for this clonotype. The CDR3 DNA reads as TGTGCCAGCAGCTTAGGACGGTCTAACTATGGCTACACCTTC. Its protein product is CASSLGRSNYGYTF. The chain carries TRBV7-9 and TRBJ1-2, with D unclear. Germline V gives CDR1 SEHNR, CDR2 FQNEAQ (reference sequence). Trimming shortened V by 1 base and J by 0 bases, and 6 bases separated the two germline ends. CDR3 length: 14 amino acids.

The chain joins TRBV2 to TRBJ2-2; D is possibly TRBD2 (6 bases). Trimming took off 4 bases at V and 6 bases at J, with 15 bases between the two ends. This CDR3 has 15 residues. CDR1 is SNHLY, CDR2 FYNNEI, per germline. The CDR3 spells CASSVGTVEAGELFF. The CDR3 DNA follows: TGTGCCAGCAGTGTGGGGACTGTCGAAGCCGGGGAGCTGTTTTTT.

Many counts were recorded for this clonotype. The V gene is TRBV5-1, the J gene TRBJ1-5; D remains ambiguous. Germline V gene data show CDR1 as SGHRS and CDR2 as YFSETQ. V lost 0 bases and J 4 bases, leaving 11 bases between the germline ends. This CDR3 region has 15 residues. The chain's CDR3 is CASSLEGIENQPQHF. The CDR3 DNA sequence: TGCGCCAGCAGCTTGGAGGGCATAGAGAATCAGCCCCAGCATTTT.

Concerning this clonotype itself: At one of its ends the junction is not consistent with the germline gene, which may arise from a read error. The gene calls are TRBV4-1 and TRBJ2-1; 7 positions match TRBD1. The CDR3 has 16 residues. Germline CDR1 reads MGHRA; CDR2 reads YSYEKL. The CDR3 nucleotides read TGCGCCAACAGCGGATCAGGGGGAATCTCCTACAATGAGCAGTTCTTC. Translating it yields CANSGSGGISYNEQFF.

In regard to this clonotype: A far larger clone is off by one base, so a read error is likely. The chain couples TRBV11-1 to TRBJ2-7, with D perhaps assigned TRBD1 or TRBD2 (5 bases each). CDR3 length: 14 residues. Per germline, CDR1 SGHAT and CDR2 FQDESV (reference sequence). V lost 4 bases, J lost 3 bases, and 13 bases lay in between. The CDR3 region has the DNA TGTGCCAGCAGCTGTGACGCAGGGAGCTACGAGCAGTACTTC. It translates to CASSCDAGSYEQYF. The variable domain in full, completed from reference TRBV11-1 and TRBJ2-7, reads EAEVAQSPRYKITEKSQAVAFWCDPISGHATLYWYRQILGQGPELLVQFQDESVVDDSQLPKDRFSAERLKGVDSTLKIQPAELGDSAMYLCASSCDAGSYEQYFGPGTRLTVT.

This clonotype was counted ten times or more. The V call is TRBV6-1, the J call TRBJ1-2; D is ambiguous. The V gene lost 9 bases and the J gene lost 0 bases, with 23 bases spanning the gap. The germline gives CDR1 MNHNS, CDR2 SASEGT. This CDR3 is 17 amino acids long. CDR3 nucleotide sequence: TGTGCCAGTTCTTCGGACCCTTTCCATGTTGCTAACTATGGCTACACCTTC. It specifies CASSSDPFHVANYGYTF.

The chain recombines TRBV12-5 with TRBJ2-7; 7 bases align to TRBD2. Germline CDR1 reads LGHNT; CDR2 reads FRNRAP. Trimming cost V 0 bases and J 2 bases; bases outside gene matches: 7. This CDR3 contains 16 residues. CDR3: CASGLVIGRTTYEQYF. DNA of the CDR3: TGTGCTAGTGGTTTGGTAATCGGGAGGACCACCTACGAGCAGTACTTC.

This chain joins TRBV28 and TRBJ2-1; 7 nucleotides agree with TRBD2. Germline trimming cut 4 bases from V and 9 bases from J; bases unmatched to any gene: 6. Germline CDR1 is MDHEN and CDR2 is SYDVKM. CDR3 size: 13 residues. CDR3 amino acids: CASSSTSAGEQFF. Written as DNA, the CDR3 is TGTGCCAGCAGTTCTACTAGCGCGGGTGAGCAGTTCTTC.

This clonotype was observed many times. This chain uses TRBV29-1 with TRBJ2-6; D gene ambiguous. CDR3 length: 12 residues. The V gene's germline CDR1 is SQVTM and CDR2 ANQGSEA. The V end lost 6 bases, the J end lost 0 bases, and 3 bases lay between the germline ends. As DNA, the CDR3 is TGCAGCGTCAACTCTGGGGCCAACGTCCTGACTTTC. Its protein product is CSVNSGANVLTF.

This clonotype has at least ten counts. V usage is TRBV7-9 and J usage is TRBJ2-4; the match to TRBD1 covers 8 bases. Looked up from germline, CDR1 is SEHNR and CDR2 is FQNEAQ (reference sequence). V was clipped by 1 base and J by 0 bases; unmatched bases: 2. CDR3 length: 16 amino acids. The CDR3 reads CASSLVGQGAKNIQYF. The DNA for the CDR3 is TGTGCCAGCAGCTTAGTAGGACAGGGAGCCAAAAACATTCAGTACTTC.

The J gene is TRBJ2-1, the V gene TRBV30; D is uncertain. Looked up from germline, CDR1 is GTSNPN and CDR2 is SVGIG (reference sequence). CDR3 length: 13 residues. With 5 bases removed from V and 7 bases from J, the gap between germline ends came to 15 bases. CDR3 protein: CAWPGPRGNEQFF. The CDR3 DNA is TGTGCCTGGCCCGGGCCCCGTGGAAATGAGCAGTTCTTC.

This clonotype has ten or more counts. The gene calls are TRBV30 and TRBJ2-7, with 7 bases matching TRBD1. With 3 bases clipped from V and 3 bases from J, the junction kept 11 bases outside the gene matches. The CDR3 sequence is 15 residues long. Germline V gene lookup returns CDR1 GTSNPN and CDR2 SVGIG (reference sequence). CDR3 in DNA: TGTGCCTGGAGCCCTACGGGCAGGGGGATCTACGAGCAGTACTTC. This encodes CAWSPTGRGIYEQYF. Full variable domain (missing parts from reference TRBV30 and TRBJ2-7): SQTIHQWPATLVQPVGSPLSLECTVEGTSNPNLYWYRQAAGRGLQLLFYSVGIGQISSEVPQNLSASRPQDRQFILSSKKLLLSDSGFYLCAWSPTGRGIYEQYFGPGTRLTVT.

The table lists this clonotype with many counts. The chain links TRBV27 to TRBJ2-3; 10 positions agree with TRBD2. The V and J ends lost 3 bases and 3 bases, in that order; junction bases with no gene match: 9. There are 17 residues in the CDR3. The V gene's germline CDR1 is MNHEY and CDR2 SMNVEV (reference sequence). As DNA, the CDR3 is TGTGCCAGCAGTTTCCTCGGGGGAGCGGGAGGGACAGATACGCAGTATTTT. This encodes CASSFLGGAGGTDTQYF.

Of note for this clonotype: This clone may be a read error of a much larger clone one base away. This CDR3 is CASSLGGTGGKEQFF. CDR3 nucleotides: TGTGCCAGCAGTCTAGGGGGGACAGGGGGTAAGGAGCAGTTCTTC. The V call is TRBV28, the J call TRBJ2-1; 11 bases line up with TRBD1. The CDR3 sequence is 15 residues long. Trimming at V came to 5 bases and at J to 10 bases, leaving 10 bases not matched to a gene. Looked up from germline, CDR1 is MDHEN and CDR2 is SYDVKM.

The chain recombines TRBV9 with TRBJ1-5; 8 bases map to TRBD1. J gave up 3 bases and V 3 bases, and 5 bases lay outside the gene matches. CDR1 and CDR2 (germline): SGDLS, YYNGEE. The CDR3 extends over 15 amino acids. In DNA form, the CDR3 reads TGTGCCAGCAGCGAGGGGGACAGGCCCAATCAGCCCCAGCATTTT. Protein product: CASSEGDRPNQPQHF. Together with reference TRBV9 and TRBJ1-5, the CDR3 gives the full variable domain: DSGVTQTPKHLITATGQRVTLRCSPRSGDLSVYWYQQSLDQGLQFLIQYYNGEERAKGNILERFSAQQFPDLHSELNLSSLELGDSALYFCASSEGDRPNQPQHFGDGTRLSIL.

This clonotype came up a few times. V gene TRBV29-1 combines with J gene TRBJ2-1; TRBD1 aligns across 9 bases. CDR3 length equals 13 residues. The trim removed 4 bases at V and 10 bases at J, leaving 8 bases unmatched. The germline V gene has CDR1 SQVTM and CDR2 ANQGSEA. The CDR3 spells CSVAATGGIEQFF. As DNA, the CDR3 is TGCAGCGTTGCGGCCACAGGGGGCATCGAGCAGTTCTTC.

The chain uses TRBV19 and TRBJ2-3; possibly TRBD1 for D (5 bases). CDR3 size: 16 residues. The germline CDR1 and CDR2 sequences are LNHDA and SQIVND (reference sequence). With 3 bases removed from V and 5 bases from J, the gap between germline ends came to 18 bases. The CDR3 nucleotides are TGTGCCAGTAGTATCCCACGACAAGGGGTAGTAGATACGCAGTATTTT. Encoded protein: CASSIPRQGVVDTQYF.